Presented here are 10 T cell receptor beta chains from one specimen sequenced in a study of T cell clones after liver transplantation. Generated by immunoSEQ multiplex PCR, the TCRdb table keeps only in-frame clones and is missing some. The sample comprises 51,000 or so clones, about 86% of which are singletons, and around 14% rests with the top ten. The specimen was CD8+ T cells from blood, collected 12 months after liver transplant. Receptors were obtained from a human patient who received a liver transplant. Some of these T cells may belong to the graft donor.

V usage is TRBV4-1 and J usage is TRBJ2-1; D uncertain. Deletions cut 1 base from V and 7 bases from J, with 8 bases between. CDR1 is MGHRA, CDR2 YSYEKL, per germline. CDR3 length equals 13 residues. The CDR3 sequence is CASSQGRANEQFF. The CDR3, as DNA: TGCGCCAGCAGCCAAGGGAGAGCGAATGAGCAGTTCTTC.

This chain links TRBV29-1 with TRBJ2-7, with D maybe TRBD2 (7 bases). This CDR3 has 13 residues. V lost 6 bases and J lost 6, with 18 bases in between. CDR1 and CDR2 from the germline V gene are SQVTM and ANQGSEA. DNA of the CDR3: TGCAGCGTCGGGGGGCAGGTTTGGGGCGAGCAGTACTTC. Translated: CSVGGQVWGEQYF.

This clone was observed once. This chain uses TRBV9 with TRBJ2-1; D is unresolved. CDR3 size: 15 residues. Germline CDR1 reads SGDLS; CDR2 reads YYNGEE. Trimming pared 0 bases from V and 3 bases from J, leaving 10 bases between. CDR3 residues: CASSVEGPGYNEQFF. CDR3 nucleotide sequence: TGTGCCAGCAGCGTAGAAGGTCCGGGCTACAATGAGCAGTTCTTC.

DNA for the CDR3: TGTGCCAGCAGGTCGGGACCCGAGGTGCCGGAAGCTTTCTTT. This gives the protein CASRSGPEVPEAFF. This sequence joins TRBV5-4 and TRBJ1-1; D might be TRBD1 (5 bases). Germline assignment: CDR1 SGHNT and CDR2 YYREEE (reference sequence). This CDR3 is built from 14 residues. Trimming removed 5 bases at V and 8 bases at J, with 19 bases between.

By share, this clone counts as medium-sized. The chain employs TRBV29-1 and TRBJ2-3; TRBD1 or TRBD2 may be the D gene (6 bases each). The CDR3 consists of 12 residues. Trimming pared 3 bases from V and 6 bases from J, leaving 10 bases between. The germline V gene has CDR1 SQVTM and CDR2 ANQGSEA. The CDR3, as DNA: TGCAGCGTTGAGGGGGGCTGGGATACGCAGTATTTT. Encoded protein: CSVEGGWDTQYF.

The CDR3 DNA follows: TGTGCCAGCAGCCCGACCGGGCGAGAGGCTGAAGCTTTCTTT. This sequence encodes CASSPTGREAEAFF. The V call is TRBV7-9, the J call TRBJ1-1; D uncertain. CDR1 is SEHNR, CDR2 FQNEAQ, per germline (reference sequence). The CDR3 has 14 residues. The V and J ends lost 5 bases and 6 bases respectively, with 16 bases between them.

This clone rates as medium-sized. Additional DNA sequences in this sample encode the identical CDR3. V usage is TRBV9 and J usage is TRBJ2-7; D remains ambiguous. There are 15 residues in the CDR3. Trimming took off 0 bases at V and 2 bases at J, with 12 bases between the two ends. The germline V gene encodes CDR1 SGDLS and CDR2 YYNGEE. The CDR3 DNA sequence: TGTGCCAGCAGCGTAGGCCCCGGACCTACCTACGAGCAGTACTTC. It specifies CASSVGPGPTYEQYF.

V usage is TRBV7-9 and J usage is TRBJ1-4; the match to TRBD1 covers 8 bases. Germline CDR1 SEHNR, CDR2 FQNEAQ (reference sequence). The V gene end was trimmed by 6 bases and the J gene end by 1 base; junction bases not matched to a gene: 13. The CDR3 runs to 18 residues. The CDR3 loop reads CASSLRDRPNKTNEKLFF. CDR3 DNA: TGTGCCAGCAGTCTACGGGACAGGCCCAACAAAACTAATGAAAAACTGTTTTTT.

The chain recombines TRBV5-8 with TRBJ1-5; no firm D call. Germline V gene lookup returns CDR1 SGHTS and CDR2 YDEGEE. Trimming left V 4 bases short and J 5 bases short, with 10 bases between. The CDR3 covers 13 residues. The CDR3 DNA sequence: TGTGCCAGCAGCCATTCCCTTTATCAGCCCCAGCATTTT. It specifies CASSHSLYQPQHF.

The CDR3 DNA follows: TGTGCCAGCAGCTTGGACAGAGAAGAGACCCAGTACTTC. As protein: CASSLDREETQYF. The rearrangement joins TRBV5-4 to TRBJ2-5; D remains ambiguous. V was cut by 0 bases and J by 3 bases, with 6 bases left in between. The CDR3 covers 13 residues. CDR1 SGHNT and CDR2 YYREEE come from the germline V gene (reference sequence).